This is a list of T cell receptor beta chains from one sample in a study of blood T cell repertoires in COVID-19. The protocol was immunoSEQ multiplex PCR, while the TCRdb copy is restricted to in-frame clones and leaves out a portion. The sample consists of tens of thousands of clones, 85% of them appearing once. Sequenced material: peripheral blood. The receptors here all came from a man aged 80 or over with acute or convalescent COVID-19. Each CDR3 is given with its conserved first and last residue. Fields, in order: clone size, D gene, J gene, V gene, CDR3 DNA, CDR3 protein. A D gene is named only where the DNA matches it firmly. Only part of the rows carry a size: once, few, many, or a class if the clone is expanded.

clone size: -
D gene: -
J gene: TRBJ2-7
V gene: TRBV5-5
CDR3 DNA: TGTGCCAGCAGCATTACACCCTCCTACGAGCAGTACTTC
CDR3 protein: CASSITPSYEQYF

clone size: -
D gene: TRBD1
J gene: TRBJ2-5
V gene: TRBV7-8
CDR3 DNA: TGTGCCAGCAGCTTGGGACAGGGGGGGAAGGAGACCCAGTACTTC
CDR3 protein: CASSLGQGGKETQYF

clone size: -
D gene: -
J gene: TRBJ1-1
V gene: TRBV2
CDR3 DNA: TGTGCCAGCGCCTCGGGACACCCAAATGAAGCTTTCTTT
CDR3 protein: CASASGHPNEAFF

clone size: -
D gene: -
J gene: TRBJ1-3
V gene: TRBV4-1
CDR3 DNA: TGCGCCAGCAGCCAAGATTGGTCGAGTAGCTCTGGAAACACCATATATTTT
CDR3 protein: CASSQDWSSSSGNTIYF

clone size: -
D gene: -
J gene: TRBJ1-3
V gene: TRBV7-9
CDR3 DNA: TGTGCCAGCAGCTTAGTTGGGGCCCCAGGCTCTGGAAACACCATATATTTT
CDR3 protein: CASSLVGAPGSGNTIYF

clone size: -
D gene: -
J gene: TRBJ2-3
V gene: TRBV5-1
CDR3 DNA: TGCGCCAGTTCCGGGTCTTATACGCAGTATTTT
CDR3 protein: CASSGSYTQYF

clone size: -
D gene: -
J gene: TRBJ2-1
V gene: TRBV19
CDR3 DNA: TGTGCCAGTAGTACCCAATTGAGCTCCTACAATGAGCAGTTCTTC
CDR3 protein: CASSTQLSSYNEQFF

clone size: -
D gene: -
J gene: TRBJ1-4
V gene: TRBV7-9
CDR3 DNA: TGTGCCAGCAGTTCCGGGGGAGATAATGAAAAACTGTTTTTT
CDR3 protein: CASSSGGDNEKLFF

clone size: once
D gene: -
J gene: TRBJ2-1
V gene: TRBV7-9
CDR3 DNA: TGTGCCAGCAGCTCCCCCGGAGCAGAATCCTACAATGAGCAGTTCTTC
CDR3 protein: CASSSPGAESYNEQFF

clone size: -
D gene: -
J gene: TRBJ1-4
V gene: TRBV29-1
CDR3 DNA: TGCAGCGCGCGGAGAACTAATGAAAAACTGTTTTTT
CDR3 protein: CSARRTNEKLFF

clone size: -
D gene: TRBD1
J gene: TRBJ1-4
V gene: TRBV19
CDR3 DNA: TGTGCCAGTAGTACCCGACAGGGGGGGCAAACTAATGAAAAACTGTTTTTT
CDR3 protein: CASSTRQGGQTNEKLFF

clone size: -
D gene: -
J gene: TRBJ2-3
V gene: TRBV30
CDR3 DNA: TGTGCCTGGAAAGAGAGAGGGCGTTGGTTAACAGATACGCAGTATTTT
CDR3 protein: CAWKERGRWLTDTQYF

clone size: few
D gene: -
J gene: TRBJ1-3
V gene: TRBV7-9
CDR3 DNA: TGTGCCAGCAGCCCGCGGATTCTCAACTCTGGAAACACCATATATTTT
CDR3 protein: CASSPRILNSGNTIYF

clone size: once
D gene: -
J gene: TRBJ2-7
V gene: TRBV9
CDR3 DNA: TGTGCCAGCAGCGTAGGGGGGACTCCGGGCGAGCAGTACTTC
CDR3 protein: CASSVGGTPGEQYF

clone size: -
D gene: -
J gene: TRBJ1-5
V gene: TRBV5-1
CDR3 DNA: TGCGCCAGCAGCTTGGCGGAAGGGGCTCAGCCCCAGCATTTT
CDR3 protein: CASSLAEGAQPQHF

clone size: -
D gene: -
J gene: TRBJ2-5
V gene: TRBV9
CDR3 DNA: TGTGCCAGCAGCGTAGGGAATAGCGGCTACCAAGAGACCCAGTACTTC
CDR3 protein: CASSVGNSGYQETQYF

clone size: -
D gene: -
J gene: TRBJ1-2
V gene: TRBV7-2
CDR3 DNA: TGTGCCAGCAGCCCGGTGAATTACGACTATGGCTACACCTTC
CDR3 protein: CASSPVNYDYGYTF